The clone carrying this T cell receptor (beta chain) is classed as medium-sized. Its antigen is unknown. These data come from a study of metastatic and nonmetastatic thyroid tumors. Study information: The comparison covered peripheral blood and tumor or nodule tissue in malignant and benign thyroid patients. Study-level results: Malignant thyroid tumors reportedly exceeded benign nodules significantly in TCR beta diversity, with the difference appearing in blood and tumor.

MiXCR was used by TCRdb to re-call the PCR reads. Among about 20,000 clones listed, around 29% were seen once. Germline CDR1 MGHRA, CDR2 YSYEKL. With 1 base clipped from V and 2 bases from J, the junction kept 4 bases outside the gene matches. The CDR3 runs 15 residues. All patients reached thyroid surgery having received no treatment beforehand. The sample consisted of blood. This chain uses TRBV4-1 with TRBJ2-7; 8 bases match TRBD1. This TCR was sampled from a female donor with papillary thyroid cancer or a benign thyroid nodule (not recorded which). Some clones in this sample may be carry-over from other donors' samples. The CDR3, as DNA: TGCGCCAGCAGCCAAGGCAGGGGGCGCGCCTACGAGCAGTACTTC. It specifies CASSQGRGRAYEQYF.